Presented here are 21 T cell receptor beta chains from one specimen sequenced in a study of cytomegalovirus exposure and HLA in healthy donors. Clones were read by immunoSEQ multiplex PCR, and TCRdb kept only the in-frame ones, dropping some. The profile shows tens of thousands of clones, 94% of them singletons. Input material: PBMCs. Every receptor here comes from a woman under 30 in good health and CMV-seronegative.

The chain has TRBV2 and TRBJ2-1; 7 bases match TRBD1. Trimming removed 6 bases from V and 1 base from J; junction bases left unmatched: 6. CDR1 SNHLY and CDR2 FYNNEI come from the germline V gene. This CDR3 comprises 15 residues. The CDR3: CASRFRQGSYNEQFF. DNA for the CDR3: TGTGCCAGCAGATTCCGACAGGGTTCCTACAATGAGCAGTTCTTC.

The DNA of the CDR3 is TGTGCCAGCAGCTTGGGCCAGGGGATTTGGCAGTATTTT. The encoded protein is CASSLGQGIWQYF. The V call is TRBV5-4, the J call TRBJ2-3; D possibly corresponds to TRBD1 (6 bases). The germline V gene has CDR1 SGHNT and CDR2 YYREEE (reference sequence). The V end lost 0 bases, the J end lost 11 bases, and 13 bases lay between the germline ends. The CDR3 sequence is 13 residues long. Filled out from reference TRBV5-4 and TRBJ2-3, the complete variable domain reads ETGVTQSPTHLIKTRGQQVTLRCSSQSGHNTVSWYQQALGQGPQFIFQYYREEENGRGNFPPRFSGLQFPNYSSELNVNALELDDSALYLCASSLGQGIWQYFGPGTRLTVL.

The rearrangement links TRBV6-5 to TRBJ2-7; TRBD2 aligns across 10 bases. Trimming took 5 bases from V and 5 from J; bases not matched to a gene: 6. The germline V gene has CDR1 MNHEY and CDR2 SVGAGI. The CDR3 extends over 14 amino acids. CDR3 protein: CASSTPGTSDEQYF. CDR3 DNA sequence: TGTGCCAGCAGTACGCCTGGGACTAGCGACGAGCAGTACTTC.

The genes are TRBV10-3 and TRBJ1-1; TRBD1 matches at 10 bases. Germline V gene lookup returns CDR1 ENHRY and CDR2 SYGVKD. V was pared by 4 bases and J by 7 bases, with 9 bases of the junction left unmatched. The CDR3 covers 15 residues. CDR3 sequence reads: CAISGSRDRGGEAFF. CDR3 DNA: TGTGCCATCAGTGGGTCCCGGGACAGGGGAGGTGAAGCTTTCTTT.

The chain uses TRBV6-5 and TRBJ1-4, with TRBD1 matching over 7 bases. V shed 0 bases and J 5 bases; nucleotides not matched to a gene: 3. The CDR3 is made up of 15 amino acids. The V gene's germline CDR1 is MNHEY and CDR2 SVGAGI. The CDR3 nucleotides read TGTGCCAGCAGTTACTCTCGGACAGGCAATGAAAAACTGTTTTTT. Translating gives CASSYSRTGNEKLFF.

The chain employs TRBV6-5 and TRBJ2-1, with TRBD2 identical over 8 bases. This CDR3 region has 14 residues. V shed 6 bases, J shed 5 bases, and the junction held 6 bases outside the gene matches. Per germline, CDR1 MNHEY and CDR2 SVGAGI. The CDR3 sequence: CASRLAEAHNEQFF. The CDR3 DNA sequence: TGTGCCAGCAGACTAGCGGAGGCACACAATGAGCAGTTCTTC.

The chain couples TRBV29-1 to TRBJ2-5, with D possibly TRBD1 on 5 matching bases. The CDR3 has 14 amino acids. V was cut by 5 bases and J by 4 bases, with 17 bases left in between. Germline V gene data show CDR1 as SQVTM and CDR2 as ANQGSEA. The CDR3: CSVLRGSLVETQYF. The CDR3 DNA reads TGCAGCGTTTTAAGGGGCTCTCTGGTAGAGACCCAGTACTTC.

The genes are TRBV11-2 and TRBJ1-1; 11 bases are shared with TRBD1. This CDR3 has 13 amino acids. The junction had 5 bases not matched to a gene; V was cut back by 6 bases and J by 8 bases. The germline CDR1 and CDR2 sequences are SGHAT and FQNNGV. The CDR3 is CASRRTGGSEAFF. CDR3 nucleotide sequence: TGTGCCAGCAGGAGGACAGGGGGCTCAGAAGCTTTCTTT.

CDR3 bases: TGTGCCTGGAGTGTACACAGGGGATCAGATTCACCCCTCCACTTT. This encodes CAWSVHRGSDSPLHF. The chain combines TRBV30 with TRBJ1-6; 7 bases match TRBD1. With 0 bases clipped from V and 8 bases from J, the junction kept 7 bases outside the gene matches. This CDR3 is 15 amino acids long. CDR1 and CDR2 from the germline V gene are GTSNPN and SVGIG (reference sequence).

This clone has a single count. V is TRBV27 and J is TRBJ2-1, with 7 positions matching TRBD1. CDR3 length equals 12 residues. Germline V gives CDR1 MNHEY, CDR2 SMNVEV (reference sequence). The V and J ends lost 8 bases and 9 bases, in that order; junction bases with no gene match: 7. The CDR3 is CASGNYRGEQFF. In DNA, the CDR3 is TGTGCCAGCGGAAATTACAGGGGTGAGCAGTTCTTC.

V usage is TRBV11-2 and J usage is TRBJ2-2; 9 bases agree with TRBD2. The CDR3 runs 19 residues. The germline V gene has CDR1 SGHAT and CDR2 FQNNGV. J lost 2 bases, V lost 5 bases, and 15 bases had no gene match. The CDR3 region is CASSPRGPSGIVNTGELFF. The CDR3 coding sequence is TGTGCCAGCAGCCCAAGGGGGCCTAGCGGGATAGTAAACACCGGGGAGCTGTTTTTT.

J is TRBJ2-7 and V is TRBV6-1; TRBD1 might be the D (6 bases). Germline V lookup: CDR1 MNHNS, CDR2 SASEGT. The CDR3 runs 14 residues. V was cut by 6 bases and J by 6 bases, with 18 bases left in between. The CDR3 DNA sequence: TGTGCCAGCAGCTCGGTAGGGGGTCTGCTCGAGCAGTACTTC. It translates to CASSSVGGLLEQYF.

The gene calls are TRBV6-5 and TRBJ2-5; a weak D match, TRBD1 (5 bases). CDR3 length: 13 residues. V lost 6 bases to trimming and J lost 2 bases, with 10 bases between them. Germline CDR1 MNHEY, CDR2 SVGAGI. The CDR3 here is CASSGQAQETQYF. The CDR3 region has the DNA TGTGCCAGCAGCGGACAAGCTCAAGAGACCCAGTACTTC.

The CDR3 DNA reads as TGTGCCAGCAGTGCTGGACTCGTAGATACGCAGTATTTT. This gives the protein CASSAGLVDTQYF. The chain combines TRBV6-5 with TRBJ2-3, with D perhaps matching TRBD2 (5 bases). The germline V gene has CDR1 MNHEY and CDR2 SVGAGI. This CDR3 comprises 13 residues. Trimming pared 5 bases from V and 5 bases from J, leaving 11 bases between.

This chain links TRBV11-1 with TRBJ2-3; tentative D call: TRBD1 (6 bases). Germline V CDR1 and CDR2: SGHAT, FQDESV (reference sequence). The V gene lost 4 bases and the J gene lost 6 bases, with 17 bases spanning the gap. The CDR3 covers 15 residues. The CDR3 protein is CASSSSGHFWDTQYF. The DNA for the CDR3 is TGTGCCAGCAGCTCGTCGGGACATTTCTGGGATACGCAGTATTTT.

This chain connects TRBV4-3 to TRBJ2-7; TRBD1 is a possible D gene (6 bases). This CDR3 contains 17 residues. With 0 bases removed from V and 1 base from J, the gap between germline ends came to 16 bases. CDR1 and CDR2 from the germline V gene are LGHNA and YSLEER. The CDR3 reads CASSQDFAPGVSYEQYF. CDR3 nucleotides: TGCGCCAGCAGCCAAGATTTCGCGCCAGGGGTTTCCTACGAGCAGTACTTC.

The V and J genes are TRBV6-4 and TRBJ1-1, with D possibly matching TRBD1 (6 bases). V was cut by 0 bases and J by 4 bases, with 9 bases left in between. The germline V gene has CDR1 MRHNA and CDR2 SNTAGT. The CDR3 runs to 14 residues. The CDR3 DNA sequence: TGTGCCAGCAGTGACTCGGGGACATCCACTGAAGCTTTCTTT. It encodes CASSDSGTSTEAFF.

The chain couples TRBV4-1 to TRBJ1-1; 8 bases are a match to TRBD1. The junction had 7 bases not matched to a gene; V was cut back by 5 bases and J by 2 bases. CDR3 length: 15 amino acids. Per the germline V gene, CDR1 is MGHRA and CDR2 is YSYEKL. The CDR3 sequence is CASSTRTGFNTEAFF. CDR3 sequence (DNA): TGCGCCAGCAGCACCCGGACAGGGTTTAACACTGAAGCTTTCTTT.

This chain links TRBV19 with TRBJ1-5; 12 nucleotides align to TRBD1. This CDR3 is built from 19 residues. Germline V gives CDR1 LNHDA, CDR2 SQIVND (reference sequence). J gave up 7 bases and V 6 bases, and 19 bases lay outside the gene matches. The DNA for the CDR3 is TGTGCCAGTAGCCAACAGGGGACAGGGGGCTGGGGTGAAAGGCAGCCCCAGCATTTT. Translation gives CASSQQGTGGWGERQPQHF. The complete variable domain, with remaining parts taken from reference TRBV19 and TRBJ1-5, reads DGGITQSPKYLFRKEGQNVTLSCEQNLNHDAMYWYRQDPGQGLRLIYYSQIVNDFQKGDIAEGYSVSREKKESFPLTVTSAQKNPTAFYLCASSQQGTGGWGERQPQHFGDGTRLSIL.

The J gene is TRBJ2-3, the V gene TRBV7-2, with D perhaps TRBD2 (5 bases). The CDR3 runs 12 residues. Germline values: CDR1 SGHTA, CDR2 FQGNSA. V lost 8 bases and J 9 bases, leaving 15 bases between the germline ends. The CDR3, as DNA: TGTGCCAGCGACTACGCCCCGGGGACGCAGTATTTT. Translating it yields CASDYAPGTQYF.

The chain couples TRBV5-1 to TRBJ2-3; 12 bases agree with TRBD2. Germline CDR1 SGHRS, CDR2 YFSETQ. The CDR3 totals 15 residues. After removal of 0 bases from V and 4 bases from J, the junction contained 0 bases not matched to a gene. CDR3 DNA sequence: TGCGCCAGCAGCTTGGCTAGCGGGGGGGCAGATACGCAGTATTTT. Encoded protein: CASSLASGGADTQYF.